Listed here is a single T cell receptor (beta chain). Its antigen remains unknown. These data originate in a study of T cell responses to AZD1222 COVID-19 vaccine. Between the trimmed V and J ends, which lost 0 bases and 6 bases, there was a span of 14 bases. This CDR3 has 16 residues. Germline values: CDR1 MNHEY, CDR2 SVGEGT. Clones were read by immunoSEQ multiplex PCR, and TCRdb kept only the in-frame ones, dropping some. The sample shows fewer than 200,000 clones, roughly nine tenths of them seen only once. Study observations and caveats: Sampling that yielded the repertoires occurred only after the peak T cell response. Variant regions that are unmutated are reportedly the target of nearly half of spike-specific TCRs. Increased Spike-specific TCR breadth and depth were observed after two AZD1222 doses. Donors were chiefly white British, with a greater number of females, and clonal diversity was perhaps underestimated.

J is TRBJ1-4 and V is TRBV6-2 or TRBV6-3; perhaps TRBD1 as D (5 bases). Specimen: peripheral blood, collected 28 days after the second dose of the MenACWY control vaccine. The receptor was derived from an adult who received the MenACWY meningococcal vaccine as a control. CDR3 DNA sequence: TGTGCCAGCAGTTACTCGATGGGACCGGAGTATGAAAAACTGTTTTTT. This encodes CASSYSMGPEYEKLFF.